A selection of T cell receptor beta chains follows, all from one sample in a study of HIV-infected patients and healthy controls. From the 5' RACE reads, TCRdb called clonotypes with MiXCR, one entry per CDR3 protein. The sample records 65,000 to 70,000 distinct CDR3 sequences, 16% being singletons. Sequenced input: CD4+ T cells from blood. The receptors originated from a human donor in good health. Both conserved end residues are part of each CDR3. D genes are given only for firm matches. A clone size is listed for some rows: how often the clone was seen (once, few, many), or a class if it is expanded.

CDR3 protein,CDR3 DNA,CDR3 length,clone size,D gene,V gene,J gene
CSGGREAYEQYF,TGCTCCGGAGGCAGGGAGGCCTACGAGCAGTACTTC,12,many,NA,TRBV20-1,TRBJ2-7
CASKIDSPRSGNTIYF,TGTGCCAGCAAGATCGACAGCCCCAGGTCTGGAAACACCATATATTTT,16,few,NA,TRBV6-6,TRBJ1-3
CASNDPLTGPNTEAFF,TGTGCCAGTAACGACCCTTTAACGGGACCTAACACTGAAGCTTTCTTT,16,NA,NA,TRBV19,TRBJ1-1
CASSQGNGWKIETQYF,TGTGCCAGCAGCCAAGGTAACGGCTGGAAAATAGAGACCCAGTACTTC,16,few,NA,TRBV3-1,TRBJ2-5
CASSPLLAGHLAKNIQYF,TGTGCCAGCAGCCCTCTACTAGCGGGACACCTAGCCAAAAACATTCAGTACTTC,18,many,TRBD2,TRBV7-2,TRBJ2-4
CSASRGLAGVRDTQYF,TGCAGTGCTAGCAGGGGGCTAGCGGGAGTACGAGATACGCAGTATTTT,16,few,TRBD2,TRBV20-1,TRBJ2-3
CASSLIVQGRTDTQYF,TGTGCCAGCAGCTTAATCGTGCAGGGGCGTACAGATACGCAGTATTTT,16,few,NA,TRBV7-8,TRBJ2-3
CASSIKVSPNTEAFF,TGTGCCAGTAGTATTAAGGTGTCCCCGAACACTGAAGCTTTCTTT,15,many,NA,TRBV19,TRBJ1-1
CASSPRERSGSGSGHEQYF,TGTGCCAGCAGCCCTCGAGAGAGGAGCGGGAGTGGTAGTGGCCACGAGCAGTACTTC,19,many,TRBD2,TRBV7-8,TRBJ2-7
CASSLALVGQKNSPLHF,TGTGCCAGCAGTTTAGCCCTCGTGGGACAGAAAAATTCACCCCTCCACTTT,17,NA,TRBD1,TRBV12-3/TRBV12-4,TRBJ1-6
CASSLAGSSSGNTIYF,TGTGCCAGCAGCTTAGCGGGGTCGAGCTCTGGAAACACCATATATTTT,16,once,NA,TRBV7-6,TRBJ1-3
CASSPRTFSTGELFF,TGTGCCAGCAGTCCGCGGACGTTCTCCACCGGGGAGCTGTTTTTT,15,few,NA,TRBV28,TRBJ2-2
CASSLTGQGWDGYTF,TGTGCCAGCAGCTTAACGGGACAGGGTTGGGATGGCTACACCTTC,15,many,TRBD1,TRBV7-9,TRBJ1-2
CASSVEGVQPQHF,TGTGCCAGCAGCGTAGAGGGGGTTCAGCCCCAGCATTTT,13,NA,NA,TRBV7-9,TRBJ1-5
CSAKSGFNYGYTF,TGCAGTGCTAAGTCCGGTTTTAACTATGGCTACACCTTC,13,NA,NA,TRBV20-1,TRBJ1-2
CSVDAGGTYEQYF,TGCAGCGTTGATGCCGGGGGGACCTACGAGCAGTACTTC,13,medium-sized,TRBD2,TRBV29-1,TRBJ2-7
CASSLAVGPSGNTIYF,TGCGCCAGCAGCTTAGCGGTGGGGCCCTCTGGAAACACCATATATTTT,16,few,NA,TRBV5-1,TRBJ1-3
CASSPHGQGAGNEQFF,TGTGCCAGCAGTCCCCACGGACAGGGGGCAGGAAATGAGCAGTTCTTC,16,NA,TRBD1,TRBV12-3/TRBV12-4,TRBJ2-1